Listed here are 20 T cell receptor beta chains from one sample, sequenced in a study of T-cell memory formation after mild COVID-19. TCRdb re-called the 5' RACE reads through MiXCR, storing one row per CDR3 protein. The repertoire has about 560,000 distinct CDR3 sequences, roughly 18% of them found once; the top ten carry approximately 12%. Sequenced sample: PBMCs or a T cell subset sorted from them (not recorded which). These receptors came from an adult woman who had mild COVID-19 (a few samples of this study predate the infection). Cell type and time point are not known.

The chain has TRBV10-3 and TRBJ1-2, with no clear D. Per germline, CDR1 ENHRY and CDR2 SYGVKD. Trimming pared 0 bases from V and 0 bases from J, leaving 8 bases between. The CDR3 loop spans 15 amino acids. CDR3 amino acids: CAISESISSNYGYTF. As DNA, the CDR3 is TGTGCCATCAGTGAGTCTATAAGCTCTAACTATGGCTACACCTTC.

V is TRBV12-3 or TRBV12-4 and J is TRBJ2-1; possible D gene TRBD2, 6 bases. The germline V and J ends were trimmed by 5 bases and 10 bases, with 15 bases remaining between them. The CDR3 has 13 residues. CDR3 in DNA: TGTGCCAGCAGTCCCGGGACTCTCCGGGAGCAGTTCTTC. Translating it yields CASSPGTLREQFF.

The gene calls are TRBV12-5 and TRBJ2-4; 13 bases are shared with TRBD2. The CDR3 runs 14 residues. The J segment lost 6 bases and the V segment lost 6 bases, leaving 2 bases of the junction unmatched. The germline CDR1 and CDR2 sequences are LGHNT and FRNRAP. The CDR3 sequence is CASGLAGGPNIQYF. The CDR3 bases are TGTGCTAGTGGACTAGCGGGAGGGCCAAACATTCAGTACTTC. Full variable domain (outside the CDR3, taken from reference TRBV12-5 and TRBJ2-4): DARVTQTPRHKVTEMGQEVTMRCQPILGHNTVFWYRQTMMQGLELLAYFRNRAPLDDSGMPKDRFSAEMPDATLATLKIQPSEPRDSAVYFCASGLAGGPNIQYFGAGTRLSVL.

The table lists this clonotype with a few counts. The chain couples TRBV7-6 to TRBJ1-1, with 7 nucleotides matching TRBD1. This CDR3 is built from 15 residues. Germline values: CDR1 SGHVS, CDR2 FNYEAQ. Losses at the gene ends were 3 bases for V and 3 bases for J; bases not matched to a gene: 7. CDR3: CASSFMTGYHTEAFF. The CDR3 nucleotides are TGTGCCAGCAGCTTTATGACAGGGTACCACACTGAAGCTTTCTTT. Variable domain in full (rest from reference TRBV7-6 and TRBJ1-1): GAGVSQSPRYKVTKRGQDVALRCDPISGHVSLYWYRQALGQGPEFLTYFNYEAQQDKSGLPNDRFSAERPEGSISTLTIQRTEQRDSAMYRCASSFMTGYHTEAFFGQGTRLTVV.

The V gene is TRBV19, the J gene TRBJ1-6; 8 nucleotides agree with TRBD1. The CDR3 sequence is 13 residues long. J was trimmed by 8 bases and V by 6 bases; bases with no gene match: 3. Germline V lookup: CDR1 LNHDA, CDR2 SQIVND (reference sequence). The CDR3 region is CASRQGGYSPLHF. In DNA, the CDR3 is TGTGCCAGTAGACAGGGGGGATATTCACCCCTCCACTTT.

The chain is built from TRBV6-5 and TRBJ2-5, with D uncertain. The germline V gene has CDR1 MNHEY and CDR2 SVGAGI. The ends were cut back, 2 bases at V and 7 bases at J, with 11 bases in the middle. The CDR3 has 13 amino acids. CDR3 sequence: CASSYPGAGTQYF. The DNA for the CDR3 is TGTGCCAGCAGTTACCCAGGTGCAGGGACCCAGTACTTC.

This clonotype was recorded a few times. This rearrangement joins TRBV7-6 to TRBJ2-2; TRBD2 matches 13 bases. Germline CDR1 is SGHVS and CDR2 is FNYEAQ. Unmatched junction bases numbered 12, after V lost 5 bases and J lost 9 bases. This CDR3 comprises 17 residues. For the CDR3, the DNA is TGTGCCAGCAGCGACCACAACCCGGGACTAGCGGGAAGGGAGCTGTTTTTT. It specifies CASSDHNPGLAGRELFF.

V usage is TRBV19 and J usage is TRBJ2-5; TRBD2 aligns across 13 bases. The germline V gene has CDR1 LNHDA and CDR2 SQIVND (reference sequence). CDR3 length equals 14 residues. Trimming cost V 6 bases and J 3 bases; bases outside gene matches: 1. CDR3 coding DNA: TGTGCCAGTAGCGGGACTAGCGGGGAAGAGACCCAGTACTTC. Amino acid sequence: CASSGTSGEETQYF.

This clonotype was picked up a small number of times. This chain links TRBV5-1 with TRBJ2-1; perhaps TRBD2 as D (5 bases). The CDR3 extends over 14 amino acids. With 0 bases removed from V and 5 bases from J, the gap between germline ends came to 9 bases. CDR1 SGHRS and CDR2 YFSETQ come from the germline V gene. CDR3 region: CASSLVRRDNEQFF. DNA of the CDR3: TGCGCCAGCAGCTTGGTTAGGCGGGACAATGAGCAGTTCTTC.

This clonotype was counted a few times. The rearrangement joins TRBV12-3 or TRBV12-4 to TRBJ1-1; no reliable D call. V was clipped by 6 bases and J by 6 bases, with 8 bases between them. The CDR3 contains 11 residues. In nucleotides, the CDR3 is TGTGCCAGCAGGACGGGATCTGAAGCTTTCTTT. The encoded protein is CASRTGSEAFF.

The CDR3 DNA reads TGTGCCAGCAGGCTTTGGGCGGGCAGCGACGAGCAGTACTTC. Encoded protein: CASRLWAGSDEQYF. This chain uses TRBV6-5 with TRBJ2-7, with D maybe TRBD2 (5 bases). The CDR3 contains 14 residues. From germline, CDR1 is MNHEY and CDR2 SVGAGI. The ends were cut back, 6 bases at V and 5 bases at J, with 17 bases in the middle.

The chain links TRBV12-3 or TRBV12-4 to TRBJ2-2; unclear D gene. The ends were cut back, 1 base at V and 0 bases at J, with 15 bases in the middle. The CDR3 is 18 residues long. The CDR3 is CASSLDVWMDANTGELFF. CDR3 bases: TGTGCCAGCAGTTTAGATGTATGGATGGACGCGAACACCGGGGAGCTGTTTTTT.

This chain joins TRBV7-6 and TRBJ2-3; 9 bases align to TRBD2. The CDR3 is 16 residues long. CDR1 is SGHVS, CDR2 FNYEAQ, per germline. Trimming removed 5 bases from V and 2 bases from J; junction bases left unmatched: 8. CDR3 DNA: TGTGCCAGCAGCACGGTAGCGGGAGCTAACACAGATACGCAGTATTTT. It specifies CASSTVAGANTDTQYF.

The genes are TRBV6-6 and TRBJ1-2, with 11 bases fitting TRBD1. This CDR3 region has 16 residues. Germline V gene data show CDR1 as MNHNY and CDR2 as SVGAGI (reference sequence). Losses at the gene ends were 4 bases for V and 2 bases for J; bases not matched to a gene: 6. This CDR3 is CASSFGQGAVNYGYTF. DNA of the CDR3: TGTGCCAGCAGTTTTGGACAGGGGGCTGTCAACTATGGCTACACCTTC.

The rearrangement joins TRBV7-6 to TRBJ2-2; D may match TRBD1 or TRBD2 (6 bases each). The germline V and J ends were trimmed by 1 base and 7 bases, with 16 bases remaining between them. This CDR3 contains 16 residues. CDR1 and CDR2 (germline): SGHVS, FNYEAQ. Here the CDR3 reads CASSLGKRGASGELFF. The DNA of the CDR3 is TGTGCCAGCAGCTTAGGGAAGAGGGGGGCCAGCGGGGAGCTGTTTTTT. Filled out from reference TRBV7-6 and TRBJ2-2, the complete variable domain reads GAGVSQSPRYKVTKRGQDVALRCDPISGHVSLYWYRQALGQGPEFLTYFNYEAQQDKSGLPNDRFSAERPEGSISTLTIQRTEQRDSAMYRCASSLGKRGASGELFFGEGSRLTVL.

The chain couples TRBV20-1 to TRBJ1-1; D perhaps matches TRBD1 (5 bases). With 4 bases removed from V and 1 base from J, the gap between germline ends came to 22 bases. Germline V gene lookup returns CDR1 DFQATT and CDR2 SNEGSKA (reference sequence). The CDR3 runs to 17 residues. The CDR3 DNA reads as TGCAGTGCTACGGGTCCCAGCGTACCGGGGGAGAACACTGAAGCTTTCTTT. It encodes CSATGPSVPGENTEAFF.

V usage is TRBV6-5 and J usage is TRBJ2-7, with TRBD1 identical over 9 bases. The V gene end was trimmed by 6 bases and the J gene end by 5 bases; junction bases not matched to a gene: 8. In germline, CDR1 is MNHEY, CDR2 SVGAGI. CDR3 length: 14 residues. CDR3 nucleotide sequence: TGTGCCAGCAGACCAGGACAGGGGAACAACGAGCAGTACTTC. It encodes CASRPGQGNNEQYF.

This chain connects TRBV7-2 to TRBJ2-2; D not resolved. This CDR3 comprises 16 residues. Trimming took off 5 bases at V and 2 bases at J, with 15 bases between the two ends. CDR1 is SGHTA and CDR2 is FQGNSA in the germline V gene. The CDR3: CASSPPARLNTGELFF. In DNA form, the CDR3 reads TGTGCCAGCAGCCCCCCCGCCAGGCTCAACACCGGGGAGCTGTTTTTT.

This clonotype was seen a few times. The chain links TRBV7-9 to TRBJ1-6; D is ambiguous. Deletions cut 6 bases from V and 7 bases from J, with 13 bases between. Germline V gives CDR1 SEHNR, CDR2 FQNEAQ (reference sequence). This CDR3 is built from 14 residues. The CDR3 is CASSLAGSNSPLHF. The CDR3 nucleotides read TGTGCCAGCAGTCTGGCCGGGAGCAATTCACCCCTCCACTTT.

This clonotype was detected only a few times. The chain recombines TRBV3-1 with TRBJ2-7, with D unclear. Trimming cost V 3 bases and J 2 bases, with 5 bases left between them. The CDR3 has 12 residues. Germline lookup yields CDR1 LGHDT and CDR2 YNNKEL (reference sequence). The CDR3 coding sequence is TGTGCCAGCAGCCAGGAAACCTACGAGCAGTACTTC. Its protein is CASSQETYEQYF.